These 9 T cell receptor beta chains were sequenced from one sample in a study of blood T cell repertoires in COVID-19. The protocol was immunoSEQ multiplex PCR, while the TCRdb copy is restricted to in-frame clones and leaves out a portion. Found here are about 280,000 clones, 85% to 90% of them singletons; the top ten hold more than 10%. The specimen was peripheral blood. The origin of the receptors is a human donor in a cohort sampled during active COVID-19.

This clone was observed once. The chain links TRBV6-2 or TRBV6-3 to TRBJ2-7; 9 bases agree with TRBD2. This CDR3 region has 15 residues. J was trimmed by 2 bases and V by 5 bases; bases with no gene match: 7. Germline CDR1 reads MNHEY; CDR2 reads SVGEGT. In nucleotides, the CDR3 is TGTGCCAGCAGTGATACCGGGACTAGCACCTACGAGCAGTACTTC. This codes for CASSDTGTSTYEQYF.

The chain employs TRBV18 and TRBJ2-1; the D gene is possibly TRBD2 (5 bases). The V and J ends lost 2 bases and 8 bases respectively, with 10 bases between them. From germline, CDR1 is KGHSH and CDR2 LQKENI. The CDR3 has 13 residues. The CDR3 coding sequence is TGTGCCAGCTCACCATACACTAGTGATGAGCAGTTCTTC. Amino acid sequence: CASSPYTSDEQFF.

V usage is TRBV3-1 (or the pseudogene TRBV3-2) and J usage is TRBJ2-7, with a weak D call TRBD1 (6 bases). The germline V gene has CDR1 LGHDT and CDR2 YNNKEL (reference sequence). CDR3 size: 11 residues. Trimming left V 6 bases short and J 7 bases short, with 10 bases between. The CDR3 nucleotides are TGTGCCAGCAGATTAGGGGGAGAGCAGTACTTC. Translating gives CASRLGGEQYF.

This clone showed up just once. The chain carries TRBV7-2 and TRBJ1-5; maybe TRBD1 (5 bases). This CDR3 comprises 13 residues. Germline assignment: CDR1 SGHTA and CDR2 FQGNSA. Trimming cost V 8 bases and J 10 bases, with 18 bases left between them. The CDR3 coding sequence is TGTGCCAGCGGCGGAGGGATGGGGGACCCCCAGCATTTT. Its translation: CASGGGMGDPQHF.

The chain couples TRBV7-2 to TRBJ2-7; TRBD1 matches at 10 bases. CDR1 is SGHTA and CDR2 is FQGNSA in the germline V gene. V gave up 2 bases and J gave up 4 bases; unmatched junction bases: 5. CDR3 length equals 15 residues. In DNA form, the CDR3 reads TGTGCCAGCAGCTTAAGGACAGGGGGACTGTACGAGCAGTACTTC. It translates to CASSLRTGGLYEQYF. Filled out from reference TRBV7-2 and TRBJ2-7, the complete variable domain reads GAGVSQSPSNKVTEKGKDVELRCDPISGHTALYWYRQSLGQGLEFLIYFQGNSAPDKSGLPSDRFSAERTGGSVSTLTIQRTQQEDSAVYLCASSLRTGGLYEQYFGPGTRLTVT.

The gene calls are TRBV28 and TRBJ1-5; D may be TRBD1 (5 bases). Deletions cut 7 bases from V and 7 bases from J, with 17 bases between. Germline V gene lookup returns CDR1 MDHEN and CDR2 SYDVKM. CDR3 length: 14 amino acids. CDR3 loop: CASNLGGARQPQHF. CDR3 in DNA: TGTGCCAGCAATCTAGGAGGGGCGAGGCAGCCCCAGCATTTT.

This clone was counted once. This sequence joins TRBV5-1 and TRBJ2-3; 7 positions match TRBD2. Per the germline V gene, CDR1 is SGHRS and CDR2 is YFSETQ. The CDR3 sequence is 14 residues long. V lost 10 bases, J lost 4 bases, and 12 bases stayed unmatched. The CDR3 coding sequence is TGCGCCTCAACCCGGGAGGTAGGGGCAGATACGCAGTATTTT. Protein: CASTREVGADTQYF.

The J gene is TRBJ2-5, the V gene TRBV7-2; a possible D gene is TRBD2 (6 bases). The ends were cut back, 4 bases at V and 5 bases at J, with 14 bases in the middle. The germline CDR1 and CDR2 sequences are SGHTA and FQGNSA. CDR3 length: 14 amino acids. The CDR3 coding sequence is TGTGCCAGCAGCTCGCTAGCGAAGGTGGAGACCCAGTACTTC. Translated: CASSSLAKVETQYF.

The chain uses TRBV6-5 and TRBJ2-5; D is perhaps TRBD1 (6 bases). V lost 2 bases, J lost 2 bases, and 15 bases lay in between. CDR3 length: 16 amino acids. Per germline, CDR1 MNHEY and CDR2 SVGAGI. The chain's CDR3 is CASSYVAGVGQETQYF. The CDR3 nucleotides are TGTGCCAGCAGTTACGTTGCAGGGGTGGGACAAGAGACCCAGTACTTC.